This T cell receptor (beta chain) was found in a study of response to subunit inactivated influenza vaccine (dated 2018 in TCRdb). Describing the broader study: Deep quantitative T cell receptor repertoire profiling was used in the study to track responses to a trivalent subunit inactivated influenza vaccine.

Including cysteine and phenylalanine, the CDR3 has 16 amino acids. Of all the DNA, just the CDR3 is kept, 48 bases in frame from base 1. Via the germline V gene (reference sequence), CDR1 is LNHNV and CDR2 YYDKDF. V is clipped by 0 bases and J by 0 bases, and the sequence between their germline boundaries is 6 bases long. The research as a whole found: It was suggested by the authors that each seasonal influenza vaccination may recruit only a limited number of new T cells.

The method was RT-PCR. Sequencing was performed on an Illumina HiSeq 2500. TCRdb itself trimmed the public reads at Q25 with fastp, ran MiXCR and retained productive beta chains. Each record represents a unique CDR3 protein, reported with the most common genes and DNA among its rows. The sample profile shows about 800,000 distinct CDR3 sequences; approximately 22% of them were found once. Of the sample, more than 8.5% is held by the ten largest clones. The sample holds a few counts of this clonotype. Its antigen is currently not known. It has no much larger one-base neighbor in the sample; base qualities were not kept.

The receptor was derived from a man aged 50-59 years who received an inactivated influenza vaccine. Donor details come from another sample of the same person, matched by shared clones. Sequenced material: PBMCs from blood, taken 5 to 6 days after vaccination. Recombination connected TRBV15 to TRBJ2-6; no confident D gene assignment can be made. The bases are TGTGCCACCAGCAGAGACAGCATCTCTGGGGCCAACGTCCTGACTTTC. This translates into CATSRDSISGANVLTF.